Below are 7 T cell receptor beta chains sequenced from a single sample in a study of CD8+ T cells in alopecia areata. Treatment in this sample: oral pan-JAK inhibitor, 5-10 mg twice daily. cDNA serving as the sequencing template came from extracted, reverse transcribed RNA. TCRdb's copy holds only in-frame clones and misses some; the assay was immunoSEQ multiplex PCR. The sample carries about 190,000 clones, about 60% recorded once. The specimen was CD4+ T cells sorted from blood, collected at week 4, from a patient treated with tofacitinib. The receptors were gathered from a human donor with alopecia areata.

The CDR3 protein is CATSRDMGIYGYTF. CDR3 coding DNA: TGTGCCACCAGCAGAGATATGGGGATTTATGGCTACACCTTC. This chain uses TRBV15 with TRBJ1-2; D remains ambiguous. In germline, CDR1 is LNHNV, CDR2 YYDKDF (reference sequence). The CDR3 has 14 amino acids. V was pared by 0 bases and J by 5 bases, with 10 bases between. Combining the CDR3 with reference TRBV15 and TRBJ1-2 gives the whole variable domain DAMVIQNPRYQVTQFGKPVTLSCSQTLNHNVMYWYQQKSSQAPKLLFHYYDKDFNNEADTPDNFQSRRPNTSFCFLDIRSPGLGDTAMYLCATSRDMGIYGYTFGSGTRLTVV.

The rearrangement links TRBV20-1 to TRBJ2-5; the D gene is possibly TRBD1 (7 bases). The V gene's germline CDR1 is DFQATT and CDR2 SNEGSKA (reference sequence). The CDR3 is made up of 11 amino acids. Deletions cut 6 bases from V and 9 bases from J, with 14 bases between. The CDR3 spells CSAAGRGAQYF. CDR3 in DNA: TGCAGTGCGGCGGGCAGGGGGGCCCAGTACTTC.

This chain links TRBV27 with TRBJ2-1; 7 positions agree with TRBD2. The CDR3 runs to 13 residues. V lost 6 bases, J lost 7 bases, and 6 bases stayed unmatched. CDR1 is MNHEY and CDR2 is SMNVEV in the germline V gene (reference sequence). CDR3 loop: CASRLAISNEQFF. The CDR3 region has the DNA TGTGCCAGCAGACTAGCGATTTCGAATGAGCAGTTCTTC.

V and J are TRBV10-2 and TRBJ2-7; D not resolved. The V end was cut by 6 bases, the J end by 4 bases, with 7 bases between. CDR1 and CDR2 (germline): WSHSY, SAAADI. This CDR3 spans 11 amino acids. CDR3 in DNA: TGCGCCAGCAGCCCCGGGTACGAGCAGTACTTC. Amino acids: CASSPGYEQYF.

V is TRBV7-2 and J is TRBJ2-2; D is possibly TRBD2 (6 bases). Between the trimmed V and J ends, which lost 5 bases and 6 bases, there was a span of 10 bases. Germline assignment: CDR1 SGHTA and CDR2 FQGNSA. The CDR3 loop spans 13 amino acids. DNA of the CDR3: TGTGCCAGCAGCGCCACTAGCTCCGGGGAGCTGTTTTTT. Protein product: CASSATSSGELFF.

V and J are TRBV2 and TRBJ1-1, with a tentative D call TRBD1 (6 bases). CDR3 length equals 14 residues. CDR1 and CDR2 from the germline V gene are SNHLY and FYNNEI. V was pared by 7 bases and J by 6 bases, with 18 bases between. DNA of the CDR3: TGTGCCAGCACCCTTGGTGGGGGCGCAGCTGAAGCTTTCTTT. This translates into CASTLGGGAAEAFF.

This chain uses TRBV28 with TRBJ1-5; 8 bases are a match to TRBD1. This CDR3 has 14 amino acids. Germline V gene lookup returns CDR1 MDHEN and CDR2 SYDVKM. Germline trimming cut 6 bases from V and 2 bases from J; bases unmatched to any gene: 3. The CDR3 DNA is TGTGCCAGCAGGGACAGGGCGGGCAATCAGCCCCAGCATTTT. Its protein is CASRDRAGNQPQHF.